The clone carrying this T cell receptor beta chain was observed a handful of times. The antigen is undetermined. Measured with immunoSEQ multiplex PCR; TCRdb has only the in-frame clones, and not every one. This table holds 20,000 to 25,000 clones, about 85% found once. This specimen belongs to a study of OX40 agonist ivuxolimab in advanced cancers. Overall study: Patients assigned to dose escalation were diagnosed with hepatocellular carcinoma, melanoma, renal cell or head and neck cancer. Of mixed ages from about 23 to 85 and averaging about 65 years, the group was around 78% male. General study findings and limits: Partial responders treated at 0.1-3.0 mg/kg exhibited clonal expansion among the lowest measured.

Anyone with autoimmune disease history or systemic immunosuppression was excluded. Germline CDR1 SGDLS, CDR2 YYNGEE. The V end was cut by 0 bases, the J end by 5 bases, with 11 bases between. This CDR3 region has 14 residues. The chain recombines TRBV9 with TRBJ1-2; D is possibly TRBD1 (5 bases). The sequence came from an adult with an advanced solid tumor such as melanoma, head and neck, liver or kidney cancer. Sequenced material: CD4+ or CD8+ T cells sorted from blood, taken in a trial of the OX40 agonist ivuxolimab. CDR3 DNA: TGTGCCAGCAGCGTAGAGGGGCAGGGATATGGCTACACCTTC. The encoded protein is CASSVEGQGYGYTF. Combining the CDR3 with reference TRBV9 and TRBJ1-2 gives the whole variable domain DSGVTQTPKHLITATGQRVTLRCSPRSGDLSVYWYQQSLDQGLQFLIQYYNGEERAKGNILERFSAQQFPDLHSELNLSSLELGDSALYFCASSVEGQGYGYTFGSGTRLTVV.